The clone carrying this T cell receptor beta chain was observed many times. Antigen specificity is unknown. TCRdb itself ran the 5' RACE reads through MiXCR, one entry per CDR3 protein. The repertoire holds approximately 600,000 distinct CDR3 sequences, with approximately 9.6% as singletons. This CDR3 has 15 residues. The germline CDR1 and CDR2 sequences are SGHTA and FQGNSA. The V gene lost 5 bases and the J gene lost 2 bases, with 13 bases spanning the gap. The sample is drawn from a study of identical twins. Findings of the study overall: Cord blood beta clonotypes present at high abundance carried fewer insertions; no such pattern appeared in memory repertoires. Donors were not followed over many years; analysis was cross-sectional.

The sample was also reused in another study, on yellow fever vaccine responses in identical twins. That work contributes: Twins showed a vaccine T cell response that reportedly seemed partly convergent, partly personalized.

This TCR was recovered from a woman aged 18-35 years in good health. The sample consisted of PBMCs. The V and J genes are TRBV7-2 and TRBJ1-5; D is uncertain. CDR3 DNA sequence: TGTGCCAGCAGCCCCAAAGCCGGGGGCAATCAGCCCCAGCATTTT. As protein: CASSPKAGGNQPQHF.